Listed below are T cell receptor beta chains from one sample, sequenced in a study of blood T cell repertoires in COVID-19. Here immunoSEQ multiplex PCR was the method, and the copy in TCRdb shows in-frame clones only, minus some. The repertoire includes over 250,000 clones, more than 75% of them detected once, and around 2.4% sits in the top ten. Sequenced: PBMCs or T cells enriched from blood (not recorded which). These receptors were taken from a woman between 18 and 29 years old who had recovered from COVID-19. Both conserved end residues are part of each CDR3. Each record gives: V gene, clone size, J gene, D gene, CDR3 DNA, CDR3 protein. The D gene is left open where the match is weak. Size values are once, few and many counts, or a class for expanded clones, and some rows have none.

TRBV4-1,.,TRBJ1-2,.,TGCGCCAGCAGCCAAATTAATTTGGGAGAGGATGGCTACACCTTC,CASSQINLGEDGYTF
TRBV30,.,TRBJ1-5,.,TGTGCCTGGAGTCCGGGAGGAGTGCAGCCCCAGCATTTT,CAWSPGGVQPQHF
TRBV19,once,TRBJ2-1,TRBD1,TGTGCCAGTAGTACCCGACAGGGGGCCGCTGAGCAGTTCTTC,CASSTRQGAAEQFF
TRBV7-8,.,TRBJ1-1,.,TGTGCCAGCAGCTTAGAGGGGCCCCACACTGAAGCTTTCTTT,CASSLEGPHTEAFF
TRBV4-2,.,TRBJ2-1,TRBD2,TGTGCCAGCAGCCTGCCGCGGGAGGGGTCCTACAATGAGCAGTTCTTC,CASSLPREGSYNEQFF
TRBV7-2,.,TRBJ2-5,.,TGTGCCAGCAGCTTAGCGGGGGCTCAAGAGACCCAGTACTTC,CASSLAGAQETQYF
TRBV6-5,.,TRBJ1-1,.,TGTGCCAGCAGTTATGGAGGGAGTGAAGCTTTCTTT,CASSYGGSEAFF
TRBV29-1,.,TRBJ2-5,.,TGCAGCGTTATAGGTAGGGGCCCGTACCAAGAGACCCAGTACTTC,CSVIGRGPYQETQYF
TRBV19,.,TRBJ2-1,TRBD1,TGTGCCAGTAGCGGACGGACAGGGGGTTACAATGAGCAGTTCTTC,CASSGRTGGYNEQFF
TRBV5-8,.,TRBJ2-1,.,TGTGCCAGCAGCTTGGAGGGGCCCCAAAATGAGCAGTTCTTC,CASSLEGPQNEQFF
TRBV10-1,.,TRBJ2-7,.,TGCGCCAGCAGTGCCACGCTGGGCTTCCCCTACGAGCAGTACTTC,CASSATLGFPYEQYF